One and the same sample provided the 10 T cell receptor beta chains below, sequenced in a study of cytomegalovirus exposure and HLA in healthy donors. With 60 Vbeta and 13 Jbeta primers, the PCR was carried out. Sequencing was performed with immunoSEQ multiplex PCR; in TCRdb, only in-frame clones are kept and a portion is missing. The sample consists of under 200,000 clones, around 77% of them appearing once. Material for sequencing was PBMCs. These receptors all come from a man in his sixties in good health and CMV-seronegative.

CDR3 in DNA: TGTGCCAGTAGTCAGTTGGGAGAAACCTACGAGCAGTACTTC. Its protein is CASSQLGETYEQYF. This chain links TRBV19 with TRBJ2-7; tentatively, D is TRBD2 (5 bases). This CDR3 is 14 amino acids long. Trimming left V 5 bases short and J 2 bases short, with 13 bases between. Germline CDR1 LNHDA, CDR2 SQIVND (reference sequence).

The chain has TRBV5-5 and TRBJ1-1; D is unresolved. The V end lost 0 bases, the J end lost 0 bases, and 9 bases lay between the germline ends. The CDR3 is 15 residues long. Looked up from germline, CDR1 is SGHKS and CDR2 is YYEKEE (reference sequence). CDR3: CASSLVPGLNTEAFF. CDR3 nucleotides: TGTGCCAGCAGCTTGGTACCAGGCTTGAACACTGAAGCTTTCTTT.

The CDR3 nucleotides read TGTGCCAGCAGCACCCGGGACAGGGGCTATGGCTACACCTTC. This sequence encodes CASSTRDRGYGYTF. The gene calls are TRBV5-6 and TRBJ1-2; 10 bases are shared with TRBD1. Germline trimming cut 4 bases from V and 4 bases from J; bases unmatched to any gene: 4. The germline V gene encodes CDR1 SGHDT and CDR2 YYEEEE. The CDR3 is made up of 14 amino acids.

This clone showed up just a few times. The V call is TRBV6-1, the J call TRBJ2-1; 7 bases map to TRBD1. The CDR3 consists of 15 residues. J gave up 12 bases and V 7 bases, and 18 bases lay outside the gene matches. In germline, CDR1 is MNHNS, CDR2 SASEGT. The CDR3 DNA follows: TGTGCCAGCACCCAAGGGGGCCAGGGGACAATCGGGCAGTTCTTC. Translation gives CASTQGGQGTIGQFF.

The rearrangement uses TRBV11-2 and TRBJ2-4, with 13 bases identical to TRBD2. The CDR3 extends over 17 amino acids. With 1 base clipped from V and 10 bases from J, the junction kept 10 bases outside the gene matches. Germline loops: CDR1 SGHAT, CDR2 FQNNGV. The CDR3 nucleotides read TGTGCCAGCAGCTTAGCCCTCACCGGGACTAGCGGGGATATTCAGTACTTC. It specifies CASSLALTGTSGDIQYF.

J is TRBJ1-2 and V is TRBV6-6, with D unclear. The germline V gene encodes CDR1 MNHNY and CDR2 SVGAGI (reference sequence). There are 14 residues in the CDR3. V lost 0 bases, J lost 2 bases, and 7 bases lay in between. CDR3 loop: CASSYSTLNYGYTF. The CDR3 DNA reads TGTGCCAGCAGTTACTCGACACTCAACTATGGCTACACCTTC.

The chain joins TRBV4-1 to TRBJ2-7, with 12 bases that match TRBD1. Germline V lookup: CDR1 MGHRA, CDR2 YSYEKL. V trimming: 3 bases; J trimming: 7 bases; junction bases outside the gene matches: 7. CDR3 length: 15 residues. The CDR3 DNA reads TGCGCCAGCAGCCATCCGGGACAGGGGGCAGGGGAGCAGTACTTC. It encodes CASSHPGQGAGEQYF.

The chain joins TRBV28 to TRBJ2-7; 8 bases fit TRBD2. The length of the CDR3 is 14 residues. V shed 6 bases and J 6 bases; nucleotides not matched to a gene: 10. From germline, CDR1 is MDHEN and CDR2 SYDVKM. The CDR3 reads CASSFNSGTGEQYF. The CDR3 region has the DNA TGTGCCAGCAGCTTTAATAGCGGGACCGGCGAGCAGTACTTC.

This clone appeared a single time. In DNA form, the CDR3 reads TGTGCCAGCAGTCTGGACAGGGCGGCTCCTAATTCACCCCTCCACTTT. As protein: CASSLDRAAPNSPLHF. The chain joins TRBV2 to TRBJ1-6, with 8 positions matching TRBD1. The CDR3 totals 16 residues. V shed 5 bases and J 6 bases; nucleotides not matched to a gene: 9. The germline gives CDR1 SNHLY, CDR2 FYNNEI. Supplemented by reference TRBV2 and TRBJ1-6, the full variable domain reads EPEVTQTPSHQVTQMGQEVILRCVPISNHLYFYWYRQILGQKVEFLVSFYNNEISEKSEIFDDQFSVERPDGSNFTLKIRSTKLEDSAMYFCASSLDRAAPNSPLHFGNGTRLTVT.

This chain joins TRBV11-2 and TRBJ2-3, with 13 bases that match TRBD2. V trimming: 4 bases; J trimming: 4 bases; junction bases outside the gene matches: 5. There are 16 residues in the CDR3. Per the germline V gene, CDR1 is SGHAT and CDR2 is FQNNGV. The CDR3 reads CASSSSLAGGADTQYF. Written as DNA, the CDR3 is TGTGCCAGCAGCTCGTCACTAGCGGGGGGGGCAGATACGCAGTATTTT. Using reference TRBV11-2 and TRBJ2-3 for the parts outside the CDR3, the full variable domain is EAGVAQSPRYKIIEKRQSVAFWCNPISGHATLYWYQQILGQGPKLLIQFQNNGVVDDSQLPKDRFSAERLKGVDSTLKIQPAKLEDSAVYLCASSSSLAGGADTQYFGPGTRLTVL.